The 21 T cell receptor beta chains below all came from one sample that was sequenced in a study of blood T cell repertoires in COVID-19. The protocol was immunoSEQ multiplex PCR, while the TCRdb copy is restricted to in-frame clones and leaves out a portion. Altogether 100,000 to 150,000 clones are present, approximately 85% being singletons, with the ten largest covering about 3.3%. Material: peripheral blood. These TCRs come from a woman at least 80 years old with COVID-19, enrolled during active disease.

The chain links TRBV6-2 or TRBV6-3 to TRBJ2-1, with TRBD1 matching over 7 bases. The V gene end was trimmed by 4 bases and the J gene end by 7 bases; junction bases not matched to a gene: 4. This CDR3 region has 13 residues. The V gene's germline CDR1 is MNHEY and CDR2 SVGEGT. As DNA, the CDR3 is TGTGCCAGCAGTTTACAGGGGCGGAATGAGCAGTTCTTC. This encodes CASSLQGRNEQFF.

This rearrangement joins TRBV5-1 to TRBJ2-7; 7 positions match TRBD2. This CDR3 has 16 residues. V gave up 4 bases and J gave up 1 base; unmatched junction bases: 11. CDR1 and CDR2 from the germline V gene are SGHRS and YFSETQ. The CDR3 loop reads CASSPRVMRESYEQYF. In DNA, the CDR3 is TGCGCCAGCAGCCCAAGGGTGATGCGGGAGTCCTACGAGCAGTACTTC.

This clone was detected once. The V and J genes are TRBV11-1 and TRBJ1-4; D uncertain. The germline V gene has CDR1 SGHAT and CDR2 FQDESV (reference sequence). This CDR3 comprises 16 residues. V was cut by 5 bases and J by 0 bases, with 13 bases left in between. CDR3: CASSRWADATNEKLFF. CDR3 DNA: TGTGCCAGCAGCCGATGGGCCGATGCAACTAATGAAAAACTGTTTTTT.

The chain employs TRBV4-2 and TRBJ2-7; possibly TRBD1 for D (6 bases). Trimming removed 0 bases at V and 3 bases at J, with 12 bases between. CDR3 length: 15 residues. Germline V gene sequence: CDR1 LGHNA, CDR2 YNFKEQ. The CDR3 nucleotides are TGTGCCAGCAGCCAAGAGAAAGGACAGAGCTACGAGCAGTACTTC. Protein product: CASSQEKGQSYEQYF.

The rearrangement links TRBV5-4 to TRBJ1-6; 7 nucleotides line up with TRBD1. The CDR3 runs to 14 residues. Trimming at V came to 4 bases and at J to 8 bases, leaving 6 bases not matched to a gene. The germline V gene has CDR1 SGHNT and CDR2 YYREEE (reference sequence). CDR3 sequence (DNA): TGTGCCAGCAGCCGGACAGGTCTAGATTCACCCCTCCACTTT. This codes for CASSRTGLDSPLHF.

The chain employs TRBV7-6 and TRBJ2-2, with 13 bases fitting TRBD2. The germline gives CDR1 SGHVS, CDR2 FNYEAQ. The CDR3 length is 15 residues. Trimming took 4 bases from V and 5 from J; bases not matched to a gene: 1. The CDR3 here is CASSWTSGRTGELFF. Written as DNA, the CDR3 is TGTGCCAGCAGCTGGACTAGCGGGAGAACCGGGGAGCTGTTTTTT.

The chain has TRBV28 and TRBJ2-7; D is perhaps TRBD1 (6 bases). This CDR3 is built from 12 residues. The germline V and J ends were trimmed by 1 base and 8 bases, with 9 bases remaining between them. Germline CDR1 reads MDHEN; CDR2 reads SYDVKM. The CDR3 is CASSLYRVQQYF. The CDR3 coding sequence is TGTGCCAGCAGTTTATACAGGGTTCAGCAGTACTTC.

This chain joins TRBV11-2 and TRBJ2-5, with a weak D call TRBD1 (5 bases). The length of the CDR3 is 14 residues. Germline values: CDR1 SGHAT, CDR2 FQNNGV. Trimming left V 5 bases short and J 5 bases short, with 15 bases between. The CDR3 protein is CASSHRGLWETQYF. In DNA, the CDR3 is TGTGCCAGCAGCCATAGGGGTCTTTGGGAGACCCAGTACTTC. Full variable domain (missing parts from reference TRBV11-2 and TRBJ2-5): EAGVAQSPRYKIIEKRQSVAFWCNPISGHATLYWYQQILGQGPKLLIQFQNNGVVDDSQLPKDRFSAERLKGVDSTLKIQPAKLEDSAVYLCASSHRGLWETQYFGPGTRLLVL.

The sample holds one count of this clone. The chain couples TRBV7-2 to TRBJ1-5, with a weak D call TRBD1 (5 bases). Germline V gives CDR1 SGHTA, CDR2 FQGNSA. CDR3 length: 14 amino acids. V shed 2 bases and J shed 2 bases, with 7 bases lying between them. CDR3 protein: CASSLSGGNQPQHF. In nucleotides, the CDR3 is TGTGCCAGCAGCTTATCGGGGGGCAATCAGCCCCAGCATTTT.

This sequence joins TRBV1 and TRBJ2-1; the listed D gene, TRBD2, was not tested against the DNA. TRBV1 is a known pseudogene. The CDR3 contains 15 residues. The CDR3 is CTSSSERNPYNEQFF. CDR3 coding DNA: TGCACCAGCAGCTCCGAGCGGAACCCCTACAATGAGCAGTTCTTC.

The CDR3 region is CASRQGAGEKLFF. The CDR3 DNA follows: TGCGCCAGCAGACAGGGGGCGGGTGAAAAACTGTTTTTT. The chain uses TRBV5-1 and TRBJ1-4, with 9 bases that match TRBD1. Germline CDR1 SGHRS, CDR2 YFSETQ. Germline trimming cut 5 bases from V and 7 bases from J; bases unmatched to any gene: 3. The CDR3 consists of 13 residues.

This chain uses TRBV11-3 with TRBJ2-1; TRBD1 is a possible D gene (7 bases). V gave up 4 bases and J gave up 2 bases, with 12 bases separating them. CDR1 is SGHNT and CDR2 is YENEEA in the germline V gene. The CDR3 totals 15 residues. DNA of the CDR3: TGTGCCAGCAGCTCTTCAGGGGGGACCTACAATGAGCAGTTCTTC. It specifies CASSSSGGTYNEQFF.

This chain links TRBV19 with TRBJ2-2, with TRBD2 matching over 8 bases. V was pared by 7 bases and J by 7 bases, with 8 bases of the junction left unmatched. The V gene's germline CDR1 is LNHDA and CDR2 SQIVND (reference sequence). This CDR3 has 14 amino acids. The CDR3 sequence is CASNPAGVNGELFF. CDR3 DNA sequence: TGTGCCAGTAACCCAGCGGGAGTGAACGGGGAGCTGTTTTTT.

This sequence joins TRBV3-1 (or the pseudogene TRBV3-2) and TRBJ2-2, with 13 bases that match TRBD2. Germline CDR1 is LGHDT and CDR2 is YNNKEL (reference sequence). The V gene end was trimmed by 4 bases and the J gene end by 6 bases; junction bases not matched to a gene: 2. This CDR3 comprises 15 residues. This chain's CDR3 is CASSPTSGRSGELFF. The CDR3 DNA reads TGTGCCAGCAGCCCGACTAGCGGGAGGTCCGGGGAGCTGTTTTTT.

The chain couples TRBV6-6 to TRBJ1-3; TRBD1 is a possible D gene (6 bases). The germline CDR1 and CDR2 sequences are MNHNY and SVGAGI (reference sequence). The CDR3 contains 13 residues. Trimming stripped 6 bases from V and 1 base from J, with 7 bases between. The DNA of the CDR3 is TGTGCCAGCAGACAGGGTTCTGGAAACACCATATATTTT. This translates into CASRQGSGNTIYF.

The rearrangement joins TRBV4-1 to TRBJ2-7, with D possibly being TRBD1 (5 bases). Germline assignment: CDR1 MGHRA and CDR2 YSYEKL. CDR3 length: 14 residues. The V gene lost 0 bases and the J gene lost 3 bases, with 9 bases spanning the gap. The CDR3 loop is CASSQEAGYYEQYF. The CDR3, as DNA: TGCGCCAGCAGCCAAGAAGCAGGGTACTACGAGCAGTACTTC.

The V gene is TRBV6-5, the J gene TRBJ1-5; D possibly corresponds to TRBD1 (5 bases). Looked up from germline, CDR1 is MNHEY and CDR2 is SVGAGI. The CDR3 runs 13 residues. Trimming pared 6 bases from V and 7 bases from J, leaving 13 bases between. The CDR3 loop is CASRAGTQQPQHF. Here the CDR3 DNA reads TGTGCCAGCAGAGCCGGGACTCAACAGCCCCAGCATTTT.

V and J are TRBV28 and TRBJ1-2, with unresolved D. Per germline, CDR1 MDHEN and CDR2 SYDVKM. Between the trimmed V and J ends, which lost 6 bases and 2 bases, there was a span of 13 bases. The CDR3 runs to 14 residues. This chain's CDR3 is CASSRPAGNYGYTF. The CDR3 nucleotides read TGTGCCAGCAGCCGCCCGGCGGGGAACTATGGCTACACCTTC.

The chain joins TRBV14 to TRBJ2-5; D perhaps matches TRBD2 (7 bases). Trimming took off 0 bases at V and 4 bases at J, with 24 bases between the two ends. CDR1 is SGHDN and CDR2 is FVKESK in the germline V gene. The CDR3 has 19 residues. The CDR3 DNA sequence: TGTGCCAGCAGCCAAGACAGTAACGGGGGGCTGGTTTTCGGAGAGACCCAGTACTTC. It is translated as CASSQDSNGGLVFGETQYF.

The chain recombines TRBV18 with TRBJ2-7; the match to TRBD1 covers 7 bases. CDR3 length: 14 amino acids. Germline lookup yields CDR1 KGHSH and CDR2 LQKENI. The V segment lost 5 bases and the J segment 5 bases; nucleotides outside the gene matches: 9. The CDR3 bases are TGTGCCAGCTCAACCCAGGGGGTTCATGACGAGCAGTACTTC. Amino acid sequence: CASSTQGVHDEQYF.

This chain links TRBV11-2 with TRBJ2-3; weak D call: TRBD2 (6 bases). Looked up from germline, CDR1 is SGHAT and CDR2 is FQNNGV. The CDR3 is 17 amino acids. Trimming took 0 bases from V and 5 from J, leaving 18 bases between them. DNA for the CDR3: TGTGCCAGCAGCTTAGATTTTCGTGCGCGGGAAAAAGATACGCAGTATTTT. Translating gives CASSLDFRAREKDTQYF. The full variable domain, rest sourced from reference TRBV11-2 and TRBJ2-3, is EAGVAQSPRYKIIEKRQSVAFWCNPISGHATLYWYQQILGQGPKLLIQFQNNGVVDDSQLPKDRFSAERLKGVDSTLKIQPAKLEDSAVYLCASSLDFRAREKDTQYFGPGTRLTVL.